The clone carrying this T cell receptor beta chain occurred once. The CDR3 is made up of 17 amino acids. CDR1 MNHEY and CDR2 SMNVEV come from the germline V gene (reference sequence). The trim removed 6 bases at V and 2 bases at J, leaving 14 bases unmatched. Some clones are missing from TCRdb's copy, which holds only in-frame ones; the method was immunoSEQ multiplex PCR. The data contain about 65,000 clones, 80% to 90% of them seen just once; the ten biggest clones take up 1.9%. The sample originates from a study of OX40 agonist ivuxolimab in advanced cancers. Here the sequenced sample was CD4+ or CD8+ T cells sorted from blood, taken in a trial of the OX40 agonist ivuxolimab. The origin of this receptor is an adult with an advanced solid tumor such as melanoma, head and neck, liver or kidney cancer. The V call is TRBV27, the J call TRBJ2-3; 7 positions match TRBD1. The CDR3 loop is CASSGTAYTRTTDTQYF. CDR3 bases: TGTGCCAGCAGCGGGACAGCTTACACCCGTACCACAGATACGCAGTATTTT.